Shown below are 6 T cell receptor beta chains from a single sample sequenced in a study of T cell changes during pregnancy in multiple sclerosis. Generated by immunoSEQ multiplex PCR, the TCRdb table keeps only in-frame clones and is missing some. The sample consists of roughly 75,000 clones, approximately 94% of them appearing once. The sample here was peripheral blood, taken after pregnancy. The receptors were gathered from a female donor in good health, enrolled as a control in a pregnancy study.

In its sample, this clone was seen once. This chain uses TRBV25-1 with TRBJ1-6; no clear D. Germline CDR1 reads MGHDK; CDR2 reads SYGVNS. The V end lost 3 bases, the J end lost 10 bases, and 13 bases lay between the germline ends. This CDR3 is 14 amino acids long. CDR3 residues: CASSDVGDGSPLHF. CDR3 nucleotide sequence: TGTGCCAGCAGTGATGTAGGAGACGGATCACCCCTCCACTTT.

The CDR3 is CASSETGDTEAFF. The CDR3 nucleotides read TGTGCCAGCAGCGAGACAGGGGATACTGAAGCTTTCTTT. This chain joins TRBV5-5 and TRBJ1-1; 8 nucleotides align to TRBD1. There are 13 residues in the CDR3. Trimming cost V 4 bases and J 5 bases; bases outside gene matches: 4. Germline V gives CDR1 SGHKS, CDR2 YYEKEE (reference sequence).

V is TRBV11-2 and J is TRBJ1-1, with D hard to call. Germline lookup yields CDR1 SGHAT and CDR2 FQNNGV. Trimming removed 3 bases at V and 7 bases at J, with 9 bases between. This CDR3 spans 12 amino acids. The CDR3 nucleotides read TGTGCCAGCAGCTTTACTACACGTGAAGCTTTCTTT. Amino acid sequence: CASSFTTREAFF. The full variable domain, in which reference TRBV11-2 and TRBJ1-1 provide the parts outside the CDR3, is EAGVAQSPRYKIIEKRQSVAFWCNPISGHATLYWYQQILGQGPKLLIQFQNNGVVDDSQLPKDRFSAERLKGVDSTLKIQPAKLEDSAVYLCASSFTTREAFFGQGTRLTVV.

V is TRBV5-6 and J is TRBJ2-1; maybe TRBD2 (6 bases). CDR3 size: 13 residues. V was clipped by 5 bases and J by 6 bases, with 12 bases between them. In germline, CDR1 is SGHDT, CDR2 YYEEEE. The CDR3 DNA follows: TGTGCCAGCAGGCAGGTGGAGGGCAATGAGCAGTTCTTC. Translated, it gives CASRQVEGNEQFF.

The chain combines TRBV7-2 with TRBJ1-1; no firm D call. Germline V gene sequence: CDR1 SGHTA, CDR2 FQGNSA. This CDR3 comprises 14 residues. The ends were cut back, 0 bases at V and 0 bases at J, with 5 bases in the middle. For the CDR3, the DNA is TGTGCCAGCAGCTTAGCGGCGGTGAACACTGAAGCTTTCTTT. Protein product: CASSLAAVNTEAFF.

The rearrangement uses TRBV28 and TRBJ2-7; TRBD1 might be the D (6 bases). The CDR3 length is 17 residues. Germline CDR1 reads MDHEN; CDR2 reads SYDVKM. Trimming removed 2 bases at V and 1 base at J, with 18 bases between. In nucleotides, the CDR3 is TGTGCCAGCAGTTTACCGAGGGGGAGTACAAGATCCTACGAGCAGTACTTC. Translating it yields CASSLPRGSTRSYEQYF. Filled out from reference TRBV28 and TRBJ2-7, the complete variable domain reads DVKVTQSSRYLVKRTGEKVFLECVQDMDHENMFWYRQDPGLGLRLIYFSYDVKMKEKGDIPEGYSVSREKKERFSLILESASTNQTSMYLCASSLPRGSTRSYEQYFGPGTRLTVT.